Given below is one T cell receptor beta chain in context. As yet, its antigen is unknown. At colonoscopy, a blood sample was also collected. This record belongs to a study of pediatric ulcerative colitis. General study findings and limits: Ulcerative colitis patients shared more blood-rectal clones than controls. No controls had the two rectal clonotypes shared by ulcerative colitis patients.

Sequencing was performed with immunoSEQ multiplex PCR; in TCRdb, only in-frame clones are kept and a portion is missing. The sample holds about 64,000 clones, 77% seen once. Germline V lookup: CDR1 GTSNPN, CDR2 SVGIG (reference sequence). The CDR3 runs to 15 residues. Between the trimmed V and J ends, which lost 0 bases and 1 base, there was a span of 10 bases. The chain recombines TRBV30 with TRBJ1-5; TRBD1 might be the D (5 bases). Sample: blood. This TCR was recovered from a boy aged 5-17 years with moderate ulcerative colitis. CDR3 sequence: CAWSVQGSSNQPQHF. For the CDR3, the DNA is TGTGCCTGGAGTGTTCAGGGCTCAAGCAATCAGCCCCAGCATTTT.